This T cell receptor (beta chain) is from a study of blood T cells in healthy people across ages. CDR3 length: 15 amino acids. The V and J ends lost 5 bases and 4 bases respectively, with 16 bases between them. Germline V gene data show CDR1 as SGHTA and CDR2 as FQGNSA. Primers used in a second PCR of roughly 6 to 11 cycles were a sample-barcoded 5' primer and a J-beta primer mix. TCRdb recomputed calls from the 5' RACE reads with MiXCR, one row per CDR3 protein. The sample lists hundreds of thousands of distinct CDR3 sequences; 56% were seen once. A few counts support this clonotype. The sequence was collected from a man in his forties in good health. The sequenced sample consisted of blood. The chain carries TRBV7-2 and TRBJ2-3; either TRBD1 or TRBD2 may supply D (5 bases each). CDR3 sequence reads: CASSPRGSPPDTQYF. The CDR3 coding sequence is TGTGCCAGCAGCCCGAGGGGATCCCCCCCAGATACGCAGTATTTT.